This is a list of T cell receptor beta chains from one sample in a study of T cell changes during pregnancy in multiple sclerosis. Clones were sequenced by immunoSEQ multiplex PCR, and TCRdb holds only the in-frame ones, with some missing. The table lists tens of thousands of clones, 80% to 90% of them singletons, with over 4% in the top ten. The sample was peripheral blood, taken in the first trimester of pregnancy. The receptors were sampled from a female donor in good health, enrolled as a control in a pregnancy study. Both conserved end residues are part of each CDR3. The D gene is left open where the match is weak. For some rows the clone size is stated as once, few or many, or as a class when expanded; others skip it.

clone_size	v_call	j_call	d_call	cdr3_nt	cdr3_aa
.	TRBV14	TRBJ1-2	.	TGTGCCAGCAGCCAGGGCCACAGGGTCCGAGTTGGAGGCTACACCTTC	CASSQGHRVRVGGYTF
.	TRBV6-1	TRBJ2-2	.	TGTGCCAGCAACCGGGTCGGGGAGCTGTTTTTT	CASNRVGELFF
.	TRBV28	TRBJ1-6	TRBD1	TGTGCCAGCAGTTCCGGACAGGGAGGGAATTCACCCCTCCACTTT	CASSSGQGGNSPLHF
.	TRBV7-9	TRBJ1-4	TRBD1	TGTGCCAGCAGGGACAGGGCCTCTGAAAAACTGTTTTTT	CASRDRASEKLFF
.	TRBV7-2	TRBJ2-3	.	TGTGCCAGCAGCCCGTCATTGTTGGGGCCAGATACGCAGTATTTT	CASSPSLLGPDTQYF
.	TRBV6-5	TRBJ1-1	.	TGTGCCAGCACACCCACCGGGAGTATCGTTAAAGCTTTCTTT	CASTPTGSIVKAFF
.	TRBV5-5	TRBJ2-7	TRBD2	TGTGCCAGCAGCTTGACTAGCGTCGGGGGCGAGCAGTACTTC	CASSLTSVGGEQYF
.	TRBV11-3	TRBJ2-3	TRBD1	TGTGCCAGCAGCTCTCCGGGACAGCTCACAGATACGCAGTATTTT	CASSSPGQLTDTQYF
.	TRBV9	TRBJ1-1	TRBD1	TGTGCCAGCAGCGTAGAAGGGGGCCTGAACACTGAAGCTTTCTTT	CASSVEGGLNTEAFF
.	TRBV29-1	TRBJ2-1	TRBD1	TGCAGCGTTGCGGGACAGGGGTCCTACAATGAGCAGTTCTTC	CSVAGQGSYNEQFF
.	TRBV7-8	TRBJ2-2	.	TGTGCCAGCAGCCCCTATAGAGTAGCGGGACAGGGAAGGACCGGGGAGCTGTTTTTT	CASSPYRVAGQGRTGELFF
.	TRBV4-1	TRBJ2-3	TRBD2	TGCGCCAGCAGCCTAGTTTGGACTAGCGTTACAGATACGCAGTATTTT	CASSLVWTSVTDTQYF
.	TRBV18	TRBJ2-7	.	TGTGCCAGCTCACCTACAGGGCCCTCCTACGAGCAGTACTTC	CASSPTGPSYEQYF
.	TRBV11-2	TRBJ2-7	.	TGTGCCAGCAGCTGGTCACCGGGACAACGGATCTACGAGCAGTACTTC	CASSWSPGQRIYEQYF
.	TRBV11-2	TRBJ2-1	.	TGTGCCAGCAGCCTCGACAGGCAATCCTACAATGAGCAGTTCTTC	CASSLDRQSYNEQFF
.	TRBV6-4	TRBJ2-3	TRBD2	TGTGCCAGCAGTGATGGCGAGCGGGGGCCGTCAGATACGCAGTATTTT	CASSDGERGPSDTQYF
.	TRBV6-5	TRBJ1-4	.	TGTGCCAGCAGCTTGGGGAGGGGGGATAATGAAAAACTGTTTTTT	CASSLGRGDNEKLFF
.	TRBV7-2	TRBJ2-1	.	TGTGCCAGCAGCTTAGCAGCCTGGGGGCGTGAGTTCTTC	CASSLAAWGREFF
.	TRBV5-5	TRBJ2-1	TRBD2	TGTGCCAGCAGCTTCGTCGGGGGGGTCAATGAGCAGTTCTTC	CASSFVGGVNEQFF
.	TRBV5-1	TRBJ2-7	.	TGCGCCAGCAGCTTGGACAGGGCCCTGGGCGAGCAGTACTTC	CASSLDRALGEQYF
.	TRBV6-1	TRBJ1-5	.	TGTGCCAGCGATCGGGATAGCAATCAGCCCCAGCATTTT	CASDRDSNQPQHF
.	TRBV15	TRBJ1-1	.	TGTGCCACCGCCCCCGGGGTTTCTGGGAGCACTGAAGCTTTCTTT	CATAPGVSGSTEAFF
.	TRBV15	TRBJ2-7	TRBD2	TGTGCCACCAGCAGAGATCGCGGAGCGGGGGGCCCGCAAATCACCTACGAGCAGTACTTC	CATSRDRGAGGPQITYEQYF
.	TRBV10-2	TRBJ2-1	TRBD2	TGCGCCAGCAGTAGCAAGCGGGAGGGGTATGAGCAGTTCTTC	CASSSKREGYEQFF
.	TRBV7-2	TRBJ2-1	TRBD2	TGTGCCAGCAGCTTAGCGAGGGTAGCGGGGGGGCCGTACAATGAGCAGTTCTTC	CASSLARVAGGPYNEQFF
.	TRBV6-1	TRBJ2-7	TRBD2	TGTGCCAGCAGTGAAGGGACTAGCGGGAGCTATGAGCAGTACTTC	CASSEGTSGSYEQYF
.	TRBV5-3	TRBJ2-1	TRBD2	TGTGCCAGAAGCACAGGGACTAGCGTCGGCAATGAGCAGTTCTTC	CARSTGTSVGNEQFF
.	TRBV19	TRBJ2-1	.	TGTGCCAGTAGTATTCCCCCCCCACAGGGAATGAGGCAGTTCTTC	CASSIPPPQGMRQFF
.	TRBV30	TRBJ2-7	TRBD2	TGTGCCTGGAGTGGTACTAGCGGGATACTTACGAACTACGAGCAGTACTTC	CAWSGTSGILTNYEQYF
.	TRBV10-1	TRBJ2-2	.	TGCGCCAGCAGTGAGTCGGAGGAGACCGGGGAGCTGTTTTTT	CASSESEETGELFF
.	TRBV18	TRBJ1-2	TRBD1	TGTGCCAGCTCTCCGGGACAGAATTATGGCTACACCTTC	CASSPGQNYGYTF
.	TRBV7-9	TRBJ1-2	TRBD1	TGTGCCAGCAGCTTAGGGACAGGCAATGTCTATGGCTACACCTTC	CASSLGTGNVYGYTF
.	TRBV10-1	TRBJ2-7	TRBD2	TGCGCCAGCAGCCCGAGCGGGACCGCCTACGAGCAGTACTTC	CASSPSGTAYEQYF
once	TRBV14	TRBJ2-7	TRBD2	TGTGCCAGCAGCCAAGATTTTGCGGGAGTTCTCGAGCAGTACTTC	CASSQDFAGVLEQYF
.	TRBV6-5	TRBJ1-1	.	TGTGCCAGCAGTTACGCAGGTGAAGCTTTCTTT	CASSYAGEAFF
.	TRBV9	TRBJ1-6	.	TGTGCCAGCAGCGCCACAGGGACTACGCCCCTCCACTTT	CASSATGTTPLHF
medium-sized	TRBV6-6	TRBJ1-6	.	TGTGCCAGCAGTGCCGGCGGGGGGTCACCCCTCCACTTT	CASSAGGGSPLHF
.	TRBV19	TRBJ1-5	.	TGTGCCAGTAGTATAGCGGTTAGCAATCAGCCCCAGCATTTT	CASSIAVSNQPQHF
.	TRBV30	TRBJ2-5	TRBD2	TGTGCCTGGAGTGCGGCTAGCGGGAATCAAGAGACCCAGTACTTC	CAWSAASGNQETQYF
.	TRBV9	TRBJ2-2	TRBD1	TGTGCCAGCAGCCCCACTGAGAGGGGGCGTTTCGCCGGGGAGCTGTTTTTT	CASSPTERGRFAGELFF